The 32 T cell receptor beta chains in this list originate from one sample, sequenced in a study of T cell responses to AZD1222 COVID-19 vaccine (dated by TCRdb to about 2021). Libraries were built with the immunoSEQ multiplex PCR assay. TCRdb limited this immuneACCESS table to in-frame rearrangements with V and J called. A share of clones is missing; checked studies link under half to unresolved V genes, and the rest is unexplained. This sample gives 100,000 or so clones in total; 70% to 90% of them show up just once. The biggest ten clones account for around 6% of the sample. In light of the paper, this sample's time point label describes: about 28 days (+/-7) after the second vaccine dose. The source was peripheral blood, collected 28 days after the second AZD1222 dose. The receptors come from an adult who received the AZD1222 COVID-19 vaccine.

This sequence joins TRBV5-4 and TRBJ1-4; 8 nucleotides align to TRBD1. The CDR3 loop spans 18 amino acids. With 4 bases clipped from V and 0 bases from J, the junction kept 11 bases outside the gene matches. The germline V gene encodes CDR1 SGHNT and CDR2 YYREEE (reference sequence). CDR3 sequence: CASSPGTGRTSTNEKLFF. CDR3 bases: TGTGCCAGCAGCCCCGGGACAGGTCGAACTTCAACTAATGAAAAACTGTTTTTT.

V is TRBV5-5 and J is TRBJ2-5, with 7 nucleotides matching TRBD2. The V and J ends lost 7 bases and 5 bases, in that order; junction bases with no gene match: 14. Germline V lookup: CDR1 SGHKS, CDR2 YYEKEE (reference sequence). The CDR3 covers 15 residues. The CDR3 coding sequence is TGTGCCAGCTATAGTTCGGGACTAACGGAGGAGACCCAGTACTTC. It is translated as CASYSSGLTEETQYF.

The chain employs TRBV12-3 or TRBV12-4 and TRBJ1-2; 8 nucleotides line up with TRBD1. CDR3 size: 13 residues. V lost 4 bases to trimming and J lost 7 bases; unmatched junction nucleotides: 5. CDR3 in amino acids: CASSSRTGSGYTF. The DNA for the CDR3 is TGTGCCAGCAGTTCCCGGACAGGGAGTGGCTACACCTTC.

Only one count was recorded for this clone. The chain joins TRBV5-1 to TRBJ1-1; no reliable D call. Germline values: CDR1 SGHRS, CDR2 YFSETQ. The CDR3 contains 14 residues. Trimming left V 0 bases short and J 9 bases short, with 15 bases between. The CDR3 DNA follows: TGCGCCAGCAGCTTGGAGGCAGATCTCCGGAAAGCTTTCTTT. Translation gives CASSLEADLRKAFF. Full variable domain (rest looked up from reference TRBV5-1 and TRBJ1-1): KAGVTQTPRYLIKTRGQQVTLSCSPISGHRSVSWYQQTPGQGLQFLFEYFSETQRNKGNFPGRFSGRQFSNSRSEMNVSTLELGDSALYLCASSLEADLRKAFFGQGTRLTVV.

The J gene is TRBJ2-2, the V gene TRBV7-2; D not certain. The CDR3 spans 15 residues. Germline CDR1 reads SGHTA; CDR2 reads FQGNSA. V lost 2 bases and J 7 bases, leaving 14 bases between the germline ends. The CDR3 loop reads CASSLFGSQNGELFF. CDR3 sequence (DNA): TGTGCCAGCAGCTTATTCGGTTCGCAGAACGGGGAGCTGTTTTTT.

The J gene is TRBJ2-5, the V gene TRBV19; 10 nucleotides align to TRBD2. V was pared by 5 bases and J by 3 bases, with 6 bases of the junction left unmatched. The CDR3 is made up of 15 amino acids. CDR1 and CDR2 from the germline V gene are LNHDA and SQIVND (reference sequence). The CDR3 reads CASSLWTSGEETQYF. CDR3 in DNA: TGTGCCAGTAGTCTCTGGACTAGCGGTGAAGAGACCCAGTACTTC.

The V call is TRBV27, the J call TRBJ2-1, with 7 bases lining up with TRBD1. Unmatched junction bases numbered 16, after V lost 6 bases and J lost 2 bases. The CDR3 has 18 amino acids. Germline values: CDR1 MNHEY, CDR2 SMNVEV (reference sequence). CDR3 amino acids: CASRRTPGQKVPYNEQFF. As DNA, the CDR3 is TGTGCCAGCAGACGGACCCCGGGACAGAAAGTACCCTACAATGAGCAGTTCTTC.

The gene calls are TRBV5-6 and TRBJ1-1; the D gene is possibly TRBD1 (6 bases). V was shortened by 4 bases and J by 6 bases, with 22 bases between the two germline ends. This CDR3 has 16 amino acids. Per germline, CDR1 SGHDT and CDR2 YYEEEE. The CDR3 here is CASSRLGSRGVAEAFF. The CDR3 nucleotides are TGTGCCAGCAGCCGGTTGGGAAGCAGGGGAGTCGCTGAAGCTTTCTTT.

The CDR3 is CASSEGPSSTDTQYF. In nucleotides, the CDR3 is TGTGCCAGCAGTGAAGGGCCCAGTAGCACAGATACGCAGTATTTT. The V gene is TRBV6-1, the J gene TRBJ2-3, with unresolved D. The CDR3 is 15 residues long. Per the germline V gene, CDR1 is MNHNS and CDR2 is SASEGT. The V and J ends lost 1 base and 0 bases respectively, with 8 bases between them.

This clone came up a few times. The J gene is TRBJ1-2, the V gene TRBV3-1 (or the pseudogene TRBV3-2); 7 positions agree with TRBD1. Germline CDR1 reads LGHDT; CDR2 reads YNNKEL (reference sequence). The CDR3 has 15 residues. Trimming took 4 bases from V and 4 from J; bases not matched to a gene: 9. The CDR3, as DNA: TGTGCCAGCAGCCTGGGTCTAGGGGGCGGCTATGGCTACACCTTC. Residues: CASSLGLGGGYGYTF.

V usage is TRBV27 and J usage is TRBJ2-1; TRBD2 matches at 9 bases. Trimming at V came to 0 bases and at J to 7 bases, leaving 4 bases not matched to a gene. The germline V gene has CDR1 MNHEY and CDR2 SMNVEV (reference sequence). The CDR3 runs 15 residues. The CDR3 sequence is CASSLSWLAGNEQFF. The CDR3 nucleotides are TGTGCCAGCAGTTTATCTTGGCTAGCGGGGAATGAGCAGTTCTTC.

The rearrangement links TRBV3-1 (or the pseudogene TRBV3-2) to TRBJ2-2, with D unresolved. The V and J ends lost 1 base and 5 bases respectively, with 8 bases between them. Germline CDR1 LGHDT, CDR2 YNNKEL (reference sequence). CDR3 length: 14 amino acids. DNA of the CDR3: TGTGCCAGCAGCCAAGCTATCGGTACCGGGGAGCTGTTTTTT. Encoded protein: CASSQAIGTGELFF.

This chain uses TRBV10-2 with TRBJ1-1; D is ambiguous. The V gene's germline CDR1 is WSHSY and CDR2 SAAADI. The length of the CDR3 is 12 residues. Trimming left V 1 base short and J 5 bases short, with 5 bases between. The CDR3 loop reads CASSEFGTEAFF. In DNA, the CDR3 is TGCGCCAGCAGTGAGTTTGGGACTGAAGCTTTCTTT.

This clone appeared once. The chain employs TRBV5-1 and TRBJ2-3, with TRBD1 as a possible D gene (5 bases). Germline lookup yields CDR1 SGHRS and CDR2 YFSETQ. V shed 3 bases and J shed 0 bases, with 8 bases lying between them. This CDR3 spans 14 amino acids. The CDR3 reads CASSWTLSTDTQYF. In DNA, the CDR3 is TGCGCCAGCAGCTGGACACTCAGCACAGATACGCAGTATTTT.

The rearrangement uses TRBV11-3 and TRBJ2-6, with D perhaps matching TRBD1 (5 bases). This CDR3 region has 17 residues. Per the germline V gene, CDR1 is SGHNT and CDR2 is YENEEA. Trimming took 6 bases from V and 1 from J, leaving 16 bases between them. The DNA for the CDR3 is TGTGCCAGCAGTACAGGCCTAGGAGCTTCTGGGGCCAACGTCCTGACTTTC. Amino acids: CASSTGLGASGANVLTF.

The V call is TRBV20-1, the J call TRBJ2-2, with 12 bases identical to TRBD2. Germline V lookup: CDR1 DFQATT, CDR2 SNEGSKA (reference sequence). The CDR3 runs 16 residues. V gave up 3 bases and J gave up 6 bases; unmatched junction bases: 8. The CDR3 here is CSASLAGGRTAGELFF. Written as DNA, the CDR3 is TGCAGTGCTAGTCTAGCGGGGGGGCGCACAGCCGGGGAGCTGTTTTTT.

V usage is TRBV18 and J usage is TRBJ1-1; tentative D call: TRBD1 (5 bases). The CDR3 loop spans 17 amino acids. From germline, CDR1 is KGHSH and CDR2 LQKENI. V was pared by 2 bases and J by 4 bases, with 20 bases between. The CDR3 reads CASSPSKVSGGGTEAFF. The CDR3 DNA is TGTGCCAGCTCACCATCGAAGGTTTCGGGGGGGGGCACTGAAGCTTTCTTT.

The J gene is TRBJ2-7, the V gene TRBV9, with a possible D match to TRBD1 (5 bases). This CDR3 is 14 amino acids long. The V end lost 4 bases, the J end lost 1 base, and 12 bases lay between the germline ends. CDR1 SGDLS and CDR2 YYNGEE come from the germline V gene. The CDR3 here is CASSSDTGSYEQYF. CDR3 in DNA: TGTGCCAGCAGCTCGGATACAGGTTCCTACGAGCAGTACTTC.

In DNA, the CDR3 is TGTGCCAGCAGCTACGGAACGGGACTCGAGGGCTACACCTTC. Protein: CASSYGTGLEGYTF. The rearrangement links TRBV7-9 to TRBJ1-2; TRBD1 is a possible D gene (5 bases). Germline CDR1 reads SEHNR; CDR2 reads FQNEAQ (reference sequence). Trimming removed 4 bases from V and 8 bases from J, with 17 bases in between. The CDR3 covers 14 residues. Full variable domain (missing parts from reference TRBV7-9 and TRBJ1-2): DTGVSQNPRHKITKRGQNVTFRCDPISEHNRLYWYRQTLGQGPEFLTYFQNEAQLEKSRLLSDRFSAERPKGSFSTLEIQRTEQGDSAMYLCASSYGTGLEGYTFGSGTRLTVV.

The chain carries TRBV24-1 and TRBJ1-2; no clear D. Trimming stripped 5 bases from V and 7 bases from J, with 22 bases between. Per the germline V gene, CDR1 is KGHDR and CDR2 is SFDVKD. The length of the CDR3 is 16 residues. Written as DNA, the CDR3 is TGTGCCACCAGTGCTCCTATTTTTGAAGACAAGGGTGGCTACACCTTC. As protein: CATSAPIFEDKGGYTF.

V usage is TRBV27 and J usage is TRBJ2-5; 9 bases fit TRBD2. Unmatched junction bases numbered 15, after V lost 5 bases and J lost 5 bases. Germline V lookup: CDR1 MNHEY, CDR2 SMNVEV (reference sequence). The CDR3 is made up of 17 amino acids. The CDR3 loop is CASSVRTTGTSSETQYF. CDR3 bases: TGTGCCAGCAGTGTCCGTACGACCGGGACTAGCTCGGAGACCCAGTACTTC.

This chain links TRBV28 with TRBJ2-7, with D possibly being TRBD1 or TRBD2 (5 bases each). Germline V gene sequence: CDR1 MDHEN, CDR2 SYDVKM. CDR3 length: 17 amino acids. V lost 1 base to trimming and J lost 7 bases, with 23 bases between them. CDR3 amino acids: CASSLFSPRDGHGEQYF. The CDR3 nucleotides are TGTGCCAGCAGTTTATTCTCCCCTCGGGACGGACACGGGGAGCAGTACTTC.

The sample holds one count of this clone. The CDR3 loop reads CASSTITGKNTEAFF. The CDR3 nucleotides are TGTGCCAGCAGCACAATCACCGGGAAGAACACTGAAGCTTTCTTT. J is TRBJ1-1 and V is TRBV7-8; D gene ambiguous. The CDR3 contains 15 residues. Trimming took off 5 bases at V and 1 base at J, with 14 bases between the two ends. Germline CDR1 SGHVS, CDR2 FQNEAQ.

The chain combines TRBV14 with TRBJ1-2, with D perhaps matching TRBD1 (5 bases). From germline, CDR1 is SGHDN and CDR2 FVKESK. The CDR3 extends over 19 amino acids. Trimming left V 4 bases short and J 5 bases short, with 29 bases between. CDR3 bases: TGTGCCAGCAGCCGCTCCGGAGGGGTTTTAGGGGTTTCCTTTTATGGCTACACCTTC. It codes for CASSRSGGVLGVSFYGYTF.

The V and J genes are TRBV19 and TRBJ2-1; 14 positions match TRBD2. Germline CDR1 is LNHDA and CDR2 is SQIVND (reference sequence). This CDR3 has 17 residues. V trimming: 6 bases; J trimming: 2 bases; junction bases outside the gene matches: 6. The CDR3 region is CASSPGTSGGPYNEQFF. The CDR3 bases are TGTGCCAGTAGCCCCGGGACTAGCGGGGGCCCCTACAATGAGCAGTTCTTC.

The chain joins TRBV28 to TRBJ2-5, with D perhaps TRBD2 (5 bases). The CDR3 is 17 residues long. Deletions cut 5 bases from V and 6 bases from J, with 25 bases between. Germline V CDR1 and CDR2: MDHEN, SYDVKM. CDR3 residues: CASSPREGPGGWKTQYF. In DNA form, the CDR3 reads TGTGCCAGCAGTCCACGTGAGGGCCCCGGTGGTTGGAAGACCCAGTACTTC. Variable domain in full (rest from reference TRBV28 and TRBJ2-5): DVKVTQSSRYLVKRTGEKVFLECVQDMDHENMFWYRQDPGLGLRLIYFSYDVKMKEKGDIPEGYSVSREKKERFSLILESASTNQTSMYLCASSPREGPGGWKTQYFGPGTRLLVL.

The chain has TRBV5-6 and TRBJ1-4; D is unresolved. The CDR3 consists of 14 residues. Germline CDR1 SGHDT, CDR2 YYEEEE. The V gene lost 2 bases and the J gene lost 2 bases, with 7 bases spanning the gap. This chain's CDR3 is CASSLEATNEKLFF. The CDR3 bases are TGTGCCAGCAGCTTAGAAGCGACTAATGAAAAACTGTTTTTT.

The chain links TRBV9 to TRBJ2-1, with a tentative D call TRBD1 (6 bases). V lost 4 bases and J lost 0, with 14 bases in between. This CDR3 comprises 16 residues. CDR1 and CDR2 (germline): SGDLS, YYNGEE. The CDR3 region is CASSTVGRGSYNEQFF. The CDR3 nucleotides are TGTGCCAGCAGCACCGTTGGCAGGGGCTCCTACAATGAGCAGTTCTTC.

The chain employs TRBV19 and TRBJ1-1; D uncertain. The V and J ends lost 1 base and 10 bases respectively, with 10 bases between them. Germline CDR1 and CDR2: LNHDA and SQIVND (reference sequence). The CDR3 length is 12 residues. The DNA for the CDR3 is TGTGCCAGTAGTATAGGCGGGCCTGGAGCTTTCTTT. It translates to CASSIGGPGAFF.

As DNA, the CDR3 is TGTGCCAGCACCGACACAGGGGGTAACACCGGGGAGCTGTTTTTT. This translates into CASTDTGGNTGELFF. The chain uses TRBV7-9 and TRBJ2-2; TRBD1 matches at 8 bases. V was pared by 7 bases and J by 2 bases, with 6 bases of the junction left unmatched. This CDR3 region has 15 residues. Germline loops: CDR1 SEHNR, CDR2 FQNEAQ (reference sequence).

This chain joins TRBV7-2 and TRBJ2-1; D is ambiguous. V dropped 3 bases and J dropped 0 bases, with 9 bases sitting between them. The germline V gene encodes CDR1 SGHTA and CDR2 FQGNSA. There are 15 residues in the CDR3. CDR3 loop: CASSFGFSSYNEQFF. The CDR3 coding sequence is TGTGCCAGCAGCTTCGGCTTCAGCTCCTACAATGAGCAGTTCTTC.

This clone was seen a single time. The rearrangement links TRBV19 to TRBJ2-7; TRBD2 might be the D (7 bases). Germline V gene data show CDR1 as LNHDA and CDR2 as SQIVND (reference sequence). The CDR3 runs 15 residues. Trimming cost V 8 bases and J 2 bases, with 19 bases left between them. CDR3 DNA sequence: TGTGCCAGTGCGCCAATGAAGGGGGGGACCTACGAGCAGTACTTC. Translating it yields CASAPMKGGTYEQYF.